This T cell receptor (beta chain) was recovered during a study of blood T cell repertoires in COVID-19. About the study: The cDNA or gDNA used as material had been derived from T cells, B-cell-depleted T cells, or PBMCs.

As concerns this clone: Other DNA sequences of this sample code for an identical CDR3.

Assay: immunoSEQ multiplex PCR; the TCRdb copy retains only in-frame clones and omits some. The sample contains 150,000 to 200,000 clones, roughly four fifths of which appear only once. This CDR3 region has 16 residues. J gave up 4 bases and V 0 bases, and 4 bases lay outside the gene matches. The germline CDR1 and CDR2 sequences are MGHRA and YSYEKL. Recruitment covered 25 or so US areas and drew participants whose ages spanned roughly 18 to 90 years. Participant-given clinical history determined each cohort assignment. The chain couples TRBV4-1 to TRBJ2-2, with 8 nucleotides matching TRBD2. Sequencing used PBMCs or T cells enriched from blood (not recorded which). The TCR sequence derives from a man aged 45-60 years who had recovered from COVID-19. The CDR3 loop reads CASSQDRGGRTGELFF. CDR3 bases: TGCGCCAGCAGCCAAGATCGGGGGGGACGCACCGGGGAGCTGTTTTTT.